This TCR beta chain was sequenced for a study of shared clonotypes between healthy human individuals. Per the original methods: Junction-only sequences without quality scores were provided by ImmunoSEQ, so filtering was different. Profiled with immunoSEQ multiplex PCR; TCRdb holds only in-frame clones, not every one. Clonal size and the V and J genes are those of that table, whereas D and trimming came from the DNA. The sample lists over a million clones, about 80% occurring once. Nashville, Tennessee was home to all donors, who were Caucasian adults. A CD45RA+ naive subset and a CD45RA-negative memory subset were split from CD4+ cells. This CDR3 contains 16 residues. Germline CDR1 is SGHTA and CDR2 is FQGNSA. V lost 0 bases, J lost 6 bases, and 9 bases stayed unmatched.

The rearrangement uses TRBV7-2 and TRBJ2-7, with 9 nucleotides matching TRBD1. Sequenced material: memory CD4+ T cells from PBMCs. Noted subset: CD45RA-negative fraction. This clonotype was obtained from a man in his late teens or twenties in good health. Some clones in this sample may be carry-over from other donors' samples. The chain's CDR3 is CASSLASGTGQSEQYF. The CDR3 DNA reads TGTGCCAGCAGCTTAGCCTCCGGGACAGGGCAGTCCGAGCAGTACTTC.